This T cell receptor beta chain was sequenced during a study of cytomegalovirus exposure and HLA in healthy donors. Study observations and caveats: As was reported, the classifier diagnosed cytomegalovirus status with high specificity and sensitivity.

A remark on this clone: Its antigen is currently unknown.

Germline lookup yields CDR1 SGHTA and CDR2 FQGNSA. The CDR3 spans 15 residues. J lost 3 bases, V lost 5 bases, and 7 bases had no gene match. Separate from the approximately 700-subject first cohort was the roughly 130-subject validation cohort, to which the donors belonged. Produced via immunoSEQ multiplex PCR; TCRdb's table is partial and in-frame only. This repertoire shows 140,000 or so clones, about 90% found once; its top ten account for about 6.6%. Sequencing was performed on PBMCs. V usage is TRBV7-2 and J usage is TRBJ1-5, with 7 bases matching TRBD1. The clonotype originates from a woman aged 25 to 45 in good health and CMV-seropositive. CDR3 in DNA: TGTGCCAGCAGCCAGGACAGGCTAATCAATCAGCCCCAGCATTTT. It translates to CASSQDRLINQPQHF.